A single sample gave rise to the 23 T cell receptor beta chains below, sequenced in a study of Tregs in tolerant kidney transplant recipients. Sequencing was performed with immunoSEQ multiplex PCR; in TCRdb, only in-frame clones are kept and a portion is missing. The sample includes 20,000 to 25,000 clones, about 84% of them seen just once. Mixed chimerism was transient after nonmyeloablative marrow transplants from related graft donors. This specimen consisted of CD8+ T cells from blood (PBMCs), obtained 6 months after the transplant. These receptors all come from a human patient who received a combined kidney and bone marrow transplant. Part of the T cell pool may stem from the graft donor.

The CDR3 protein is CAGRVGHGYTF. The CDR3 bases are TGTGCCGGAAGGGTGGGGCATGGCTACACCTTC. The chain links TRBV19 to TRBJ1-2, with a possible D match to TRBD1 (5 bases). V gave up 11 bases and J gave up 6 bases, with 13 bases separating them. The CDR3 extends over 11 amino acids. The germline V gene has CDR1 LNHDA and CDR2 SQIVND (reference sequence).

This clone was observed a few times. The genes are TRBV9 and TRBJ2-1; TRBD2 matches at 9 bases. This CDR3 spans 15 amino acids. The V segment lost 3 bases and the J segment 4 bases; nucleotides outside the gene matches: 5. The V gene's germline CDR1 is SGDLS and CDR2 YYNGEE. CDR3 coding DNA: TGTGCCAGCAGCGACCCTAGCGGGGTTTACAATGAGCAGTTCTTC. It yields the protein CASSDPSGVYNEQFF.

The genes are TRBV4-1 and TRBJ1-3; D uncertain. The V gene lost 0 bases and the J gene lost 0 bases, with 15 bases spanning the gap. Germline-derived CDR1 and CDR2 are MGHRA and YSYEKL. The CDR3 has 18 residues. The CDR3 DNA sequence: TGCGCCAGCAGCCAAGACCCCCAGACAATTTTCTCTGGAAACACCATATATTTT. It specifies CASSQDPQTIFSGNTIYF.

The genes are TRBV27 and TRBJ2-7, with TRBD1 identical over 7 bases. This CDR3 spans 13 amino acids. Germline CDR1 reads MNHEY; CDR2 reads SMNVEV (reference sequence). The V and J ends lost 8 bases and 6 bases, in that order; junction bases with no gene match: 10. DNA of the CDR3: TGTGCCAGCGCCCTACAGGGGCCCGGCGAGCAGTACTTC. Its protein is CASALQGPGEQYF.

The gene calls are TRBV28 and TRBJ2-1; maybe TRBD1 (5 bases). This CDR3 comprises 15 residues. V was trimmed by 6 bases and J by 4 bases, leaving 16 bases between them. Germline V gene lookup returns CDR1 MDHEN and CDR2 SYDVKM. DNA for the CDR3: TGTGCCAGCAGGTCCTTTAGGGGTCTGTACAATGAGCAGTTCTTC. This sequence encodes CASRSFRGLYNEQFF.

The chain combines TRBV5-5 with TRBJ1-1; the D gene is possibly TRBD1 (5 bases). The CDR3 contains 15 residues. CDR1 and CDR2 from the germline V gene are SGHKS and YYEKEE (reference sequence). Trimming pared 0 bases from V and 3 bases from J, leaving 12 bases between. DNA for the CDR3: TGTGCCAGCAGCTTGGCCTTTGACAGATACACTGAAGCTTTCTTT. This gives the protein CASSLAFDRYTEAFF.

The V call is TRBV14, the J call TRBJ1-2; D is possibly TRBD1 (6 bases). The CDR3 runs to 15 residues. With 3 bases removed from V and 4 bases from J, the gap between germline ends came to 15 bases. In germline, CDR1 is SGHDN, CDR2 FVKESK. The CDR3, as DNA: TGTGCCAGCAGCCAGAGCAGGGGCGCGGGCTATGGCTACACCTTC. It codes for CASSQSRGAGYGYTF.

The chain has TRBV28 and TRBJ2-1, with D maybe TRBD2 (5 bases). Germline-derived CDR1 and CDR2 are MDHEN and SYDVKM. Trimming shortened V by 4 bases and J by 4 bases, and 14 bases separated the two germline ends. CDR3 size: 15 residues. CDR3 loop: CASSYTSRMYNEQFF. The CDR3 DNA is TGTGCCAGCAGTTATACTAGTCGAATGTACAATGAGCAGTTCTTC.

J is TRBJ2-1 and V is TRBV6-5, with D possibly matching TRBD1 (5 bases). The CDR3 extends over 16 amino acids. V lost 4 bases to trimming and J lost 3 bases, with 16 bases between them. Germline CDR1 and CDR2: MNHEY and SVGAGI. The CDR3 DNA follows: TGTGCCAGCAGTTGCGCTCCAGGGTCGGTCTACAATGAGCAGTTCTTC. Its translation: CASSCAPGSVYNEQFF.

The rearrangement joins TRBV4-1 to TRBJ1-1; 7 bases line up with TRBD1. V shed 2 bases, J shed 0 bases, and the junction held 3 bases outside the gene matches. There are 15 residues in the CDR3. Germline CDR1 and CDR2: MGHRA and YSYEKL. The CDR3 sequence: CASSQRQGLNTEAFF. The CDR3 DNA reads as TGCGCCAGCAGCCAAAGACAGGGACTGAACACTGAAGCTTTCTTT.

The rearrangement links TRBV19 to TRBJ2-1, with D possibly matching TRBD2 (5 bases). This CDR3 contains 17 residues. Trimming shortened V by 3 bases and J by 0 bases, and 15 bases separated the two germline ends. CDR1 LNHDA and CDR2 SQIVND come from the germline V gene (reference sequence). CDR3: CASSINSAASSYNEQFF. The CDR3 region has the DNA TGTGCCAGTAGTATCAATTCAGCGGCTTCCTCCTACAATGAGCAGTTCTTC.

The chain is built from TRBV2 and TRBJ2-1; unclear D gene. The CDR3 loop spans 14 amino acids. Deletions cut 5 bases from V and 2 bases from J, with 10 bases between. Germline lookup yields CDR1 SNHLY and CDR2 FYNNEI. Here the CDR3 DNA reads TGTGCCAGCAGTAGCTCAACAGCCTACAATGAGCAGTTCTTC. This translates into CASSSSTAYNEQFF.

In this sample, this clone turned up once. The chain carries TRBV10-3 and TRBJ1-6, with D maybe TRBD1 (6 bases). V lost 0 bases, J lost 0 bases, and 18 bases lay in between. The CDR3 is made up of 20 amino acids. The germline V gene encodes CDR1 ENHRY and CDR2 SYGVKD. Written as DNA, the CDR3 is TGTGCCATCAGTGAGTCGCGGACAGTTTTTTTGAGCTCCTATAATTCACCCCTCCACTTT. This translates into CAISESRTVFLSSYNSPLHF.

The chain couples TRBV25-1 to TRBJ1-1; D remains ambiguous. The germline V and J ends were trimmed by 0 bases and 1 base, with 9 bases remaining between them. Germline loops: CDR1 MGHDK, CDR2 SYGVNS. The CDR3 spans 15 residues. The CDR3 bases are TGTGCCAGCAGTGAATATGAGGGAACGAACACTGAAGCTTTCTTT. Protein: CASSEYEGTNTEAFF.

As to this clone: At one boundary the junction diverges from the germline segment, which might be a read error. The sample contains more than one DNA sequence encoding this CDR3. This chain uses TRBV5-5 with TRBJ1-6; D possibly corresponds to TRBD1 (6 bases). Germline V gene data show CDR1 as SGHKS and CDR2 as YYEKEE (reference sequence). The CDR3 covers 15 residues. CDR3 region: CASSLKQGDNSPLHF. The CDR3 DNA is TGTGCCAGCAGCTTGAAACAGGGTGATAATTCCCCCCTCCACTTT.

J is TRBJ1-1 and V is TRBV27, with 7 positions matching TRBD1. There are 14 residues in the CDR3. Germline V gene data show CDR1 as MNHEY and CDR2 as SMNVEV (reference sequence). Trimming removed 5 bases from V and 2 bases from J; junction bases left unmatched: 5. The CDR3 nucleotides are TGTGCCAGCAGTGCACAGGGGCCCAACACTGAAGCTTTCTTT. This codes for CASSAQGPNTEAFF.

The table lists this clone with a few counts. The V and J genes are TRBV4-1 and TRBJ2-5; 8 bases align to TRBD2. J lost 4 bases, V lost 1 base, and 5 bases had no gene match. The CDR3 spans 15 residues. Germline V gene sequence: CDR1 MGHRA, CDR2 YSYEKL. The CDR3 region has the DNA TGCGCCAGCAGCCAAGTAACGGGGGGGGGAGAGACCCAGTACTTC. Translation gives CASSQVTGGGETQYF.

This sequence joins TRBV13 and TRBJ2-1; TRBD1 might be the D (5 bases). The CDR3 contains 11 residues. Germline-derived CDR1 and CDR2 are PRHDT and FYEKMQ (reference sequence). V dropped 3 bases and J dropped 10 bases, with 7 bases sitting between them. In nucleotides, the CDR3 is TGTGCCAGCAGCTTCTCAGGGGAGCAGTTCTTC. It translates to CASSFSGEQFF.

The gene calls are TRBV7-6 and TRBJ2-7, with 8 bases fitting TRBD2. V was pared by 1 base and J by 3 bases, with 5 bases of the junction left unmatched. This CDR3 comprises 15 residues. Per the germline V gene, CDR1 is SGHVS and CDR2 is FNYEAQ. The CDR3 nucleotides read TGTGCCAGCAGCTTAGAGGTTAGCGGGAACTACGAGCAGTACTTC. This sequence encodes CASSLEVSGNYEQYF.

V is TRBV27 and J is TRBJ1-4, with 8 bases fitting TRBD1. V was pared by 6 bases and J by 8 bases, with 14 bases of the junction left unmatched. The CDR3 has 16 residues. Germline V gives CDR1 MNHEY, CDR2 SMNVEV (reference sequence). The chain's CDR3 is CASRTTGQGVYEKLFF. In DNA, the CDR3 is TGTGCCAGCAGGACTACTGGACAGGGAGTTTACGAAAAACTGTTTTTT.

In its sample, this clone was seen once. This chain joins TRBV11-2 and TRBJ1-5; D remains unclear. The V gene's germline CDR1 is SGHAT and CDR2 FQNNGV. This CDR3 comprises 15 residues. Trimming cost V 2 bases and J 2 bases, with 10 bases left between them. The CDR3 loop is CASSLSPRGNQPQHF. In DNA, the CDR3 is TGTGCCAGCAGCTTATCGCCCCGGGGCAATCAGCCCCAGCATTTT.

The count of this clone is one. This chain connects TRBV19 to TRBJ1-4, with a possible D match to TRBD1 (6 bases). The CDR3 length is 12 residues. Per the germline V gene, CDR1 is LNHDA and CDR2 is SQIVND (reference sequence). Trimming cost V 7 bases and J 10 bases, with 13 bases left between them. This CDR3 is CASIPQGRKLFF. For the CDR3, the DNA is TGTGCCAGTATCCCACAGGGACGAAAACTGTTTTTT.

The chain combines TRBV7-6 with TRBJ2-1, with TRBD2 identical over 12 bases. CDR3 length: 18 residues. The V gene end was trimmed by 1 base and the J gene end by 3 bases; junction bases not matched to a gene: 7. CDR1 is SGHVS, CDR2 FNYEAQ, per germline. CDR3 loop: CASSLVGTSGRFYNEQFF. CDR3 coding DNA: TGTGCCAGCAGCTTAGTTGGTACTAGCGGGAGGTTCTACAATGAGCAGTTCTTC.